This T cell receptor beta chain was captured in a study of blood T cell repertoires in COVID-19. Study as a whole: Collection of acute and convalescent COVID-19 samples took place in the United States, Italy and Spain. The analysed material was cDNA or gDNA that came from T cells, B-cell-depleted T cells, or PBMCs.

Germline assignment: CDR1 LGHNT and CDR2 FRNRAP. This CDR3 spans 12 amino acids. V was shortened by 3 bases and J by 8 bases, with 8 bases between the two germline ends. Repertoires were generated with immunoSEQ multiplex PCR, while TCRdb's copy carries only in-frame clones and drops some. The sample has fewer than 35,000 clones, 82% seen once. What was sequenced was peripheral blood. The TCR sequence derives from a man aged 80 or over with active or convalescent COVID-19. The chain carries TRBV12-5 and TRBJ1-3, with D unresolved. The CDR3 loop reads CASGFSEYTIYF. The CDR3 DNA reads as TGTGCTAGTGGTTTCAGTGAATACACCATATATTTT.